This T cell receptor beta chain was recovered during a study of T cell responses to AZD1222 COVID-19 vaccine. Study overall: Second doses that came at about 4 or about 12 weeks were put together.

This clone was recorded only once. Its antigen is unknown. V dropped 11 bases and J dropped 0; count of bases not matched to a gene: 7. The length of the CDR3 is 14 residues. The V gene's germline CDR1 is MNHEY and CDR2 SVGAGI. The table came from immunoSEQ multiplex PCR; TCRdb's copy has only in-frame clones and leaves some out. The repertoire has around 92,000 clones, about nine tenths of them found once; the top ten carry roughly 20%. Study observations and caveats: Rises in breadth and depth of Spike-specific TCRs came after two AZD1222 doses. Nearly half of the spike-specific TCRs reportedly recognize variant regions that carry no mutations.

V is TRBV6-5 and J is TRBJ2-5, with 9 bases matching TRBD1. The input for sequencing was peripheral blood, taken on day 0 of AZD1222 vaccination. This TCR came from an adult in good health. CDR3 in DNA: TGTGCCGGAGGGACAGGGCAGTACCAAGAGACCCAGTACTTC. Translated: CAGGTGQYQETQYF.